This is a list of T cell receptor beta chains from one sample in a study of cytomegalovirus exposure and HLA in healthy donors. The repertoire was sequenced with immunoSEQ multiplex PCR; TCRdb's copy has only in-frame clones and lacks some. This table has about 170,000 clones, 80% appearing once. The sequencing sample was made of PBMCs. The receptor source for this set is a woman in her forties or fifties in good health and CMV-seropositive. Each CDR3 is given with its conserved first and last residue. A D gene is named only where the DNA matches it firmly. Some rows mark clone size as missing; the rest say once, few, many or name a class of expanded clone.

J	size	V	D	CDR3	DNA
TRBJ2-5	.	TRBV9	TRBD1	CASSVEQGVGETQYF	TGTGCCAGCAGCGTAGAACAGGGGGTCGGGGAGACCCAGTACTTC
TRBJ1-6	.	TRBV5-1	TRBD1	CASSSHRDRDNSPLHF	TGCGCCAGCAGCTCGCACCGGGACAGGGATAATTCACCCCTCCACTTT
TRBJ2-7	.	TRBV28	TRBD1	CASSFLDRGDYEQYF	TGTGCCAGCAGTTTCCTGGACAGGGGGGACTACGAGCAGTACTTC
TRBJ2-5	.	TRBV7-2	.	CASSLLGLGGETQYF	TGTGCCAGCAGCTTACTCGGACTGGGAGGAGAGACCCAGTACTTC
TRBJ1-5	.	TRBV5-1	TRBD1	CASSPGTGNQPQHF	TGCGCCAGCAGCCCCGGGACAGGGAATCAGCCCCAGCATTTT
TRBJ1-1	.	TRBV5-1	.	CASSFTGGTEAFF	TGCGCCAGCAGCTTTACAGGTGGCACTGAAGCTTTCTTT
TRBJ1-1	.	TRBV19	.	CARTDMNTEAFF	TGTGCCAGGACAGACATGAACACTGAAGCTTTCTTT
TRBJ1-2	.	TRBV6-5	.	CASSFGGTGTYGYTF	TGTGCCAGCAGTTTTGGGGGCACAGGGACCTATGGCTACACCTTC
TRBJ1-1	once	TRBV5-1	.	CASSFYSGDTEAFF	TGCGCCAGCAGCTTTTACTCGGGGGACACTGAAGCTTTCTTT
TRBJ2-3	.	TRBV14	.	CASSRGGRRTQYF	TGTGCCAGCAGCAGGGGGGGTAGGCGTACGCAGTATTTT
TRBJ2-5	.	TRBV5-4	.	CASRQGLAQETQYF	TGTGCCAGCAGGCAGGGACTTGCACAAGAGACCCAGTACTTC
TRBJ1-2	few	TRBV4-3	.	CASSQEQGNYGYTF	TGCGCCAGCAGCCAAGAGCAGGGCAACTATGGCTACACCTTC
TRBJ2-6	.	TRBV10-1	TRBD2	CASPSPERGRSSGANVLTF	TGCGCCAGCCCCTCGCCCGAGCGGGGCAGAAGCTCTGGGGCCAACGTCCTGACTTTC